The 20 T cell receptor beta chains given below trace back to one sample, sequenced in a study of blood T cell repertoires in COVID-19. The repertoire was sequenced with immunoSEQ multiplex PCR; TCRdb's copy has only in-frame clones and lacks some. The sample records roughly 270,000 clones, around 84% being singletons. The sample consisted of PBMCs or T cells enriched from blood (not recorded which). These receptors all stem from a man aged 35 to 55 who had been exposed to COVID-19.

The rearrangement uses TRBV5-8 and TRBJ2-1; D gene unclear. The germline V gene encodes CDR1 SGHTS and CDR2 YDEGEE. V was trimmed by 1 base and J by 6 bases, leaving 14 bases between them. The CDR3 sequence is 15 residues long. The CDR3 loop is CASSLYAGPLNEQFF. In DNA, the CDR3 is TGTGCCAGCAGCTTGTACGCTGGCCCCCTCAATGAGCAGTTCTTC. Full variable domain (rest looked up from reference TRBV5-8 and TRBJ2-1): EAGVTQSPTHLIKTRGQQATLRCSPISGHTSVYWYQQALGLGLQFLLWYDEGEERNRGNFPPRFSGRQFPNYSSELNVNALELEDSALYLCASSLYAGPLNEQFFGPGTRLTVL.

This clone occurred once. This CDR3 is CASSDQGYGYTF. Here the CDR3 DNA reads TGTGCCAGCAGCGACCAGGGCTATGGCTACACCTTC. V is TRBV7-3 and J is TRBJ1-2; a possible D gene is TRBD1 (5 bases). This CDR3 region has 12 residues. V was clipped by 5 bases and J by 4 bases, with 8 bases between them. Per the germline V gene, CDR1 is SGHTA and CDR2 is FQGTGA.

This rearrangement joins TRBV7-3 to TRBJ2-6; D may be TRBD1 (5 bases). Germline assignment: CDR1 SGHTA and CDR2 FQGTGA. The V end lost 6 bases, the J end lost 4 bases, and 13 bases lay between the germline ends. CDR3 length: 15 amino acids. CDR3 amino acids: CASSYQGSGANVLTF. The CDR3 nucleotides read TGTGCCAGCAGTTACCAGGGATCCGGGGCCAACGTCCTGACTTTC.

This clone was seen just once. DNA of the CDR3: TGTGCCACGAGGGCGGAAGGAAATGAGCAGTTCTTC. Translation gives CATRAEGNEQFF. The V call is TRBV24-1, the J call TRBJ2-1; weak D call: TRBD2 (5 bases). V gave up 10 bases and J gave up 7 bases, with 13 bases separating them. The germline gives CDR1 KGHDR, CDR2 SFDVKD. This CDR3 is built from 12 residues.

The chain couples TRBV5-3 to TRBJ1-1; 8 nucleotides match TRBD1. TRBV5-3 is marked as an open reading frame, function uncertain. The length of the CDR3 is 14 residues. V lost 0 bases and J lost 12; bases outside the gene matches: 10. In DNA form, the CDR3 reads TGTGCCAGAAGCTTGGCCTGGACAGGGTGGGACTCTTTCTTT. It specifies CARSLAWTGWDSFF.

This sequence joins TRBV29-1 and TRBJ1-1; a possible D gene is TRBD1 (5 bases). The germline CDR1 and CDR2 sequences are SQVTM and ANQGSEA. The CDR3 runs 14 residues. The V and J ends lost 6 bases and 3 bases respectively, with 17 bases between them. The CDR3 protein is CSVAWTSRDTEAFF. Written as DNA, the CDR3 is TGCAGCGTGGCTTGGACAAGCCGCGACACTGAAGCTTTCTTT.

This chain connects TRBV19 to TRBJ2-2; TRBD2 matches at 11 bases. V lost 10 bases and J lost 4; bases outside the gene matches: 8. Germline CDR1 reads LNHDA; CDR2 reads SQIVND (reference sequence). The length of the CDR3 is 15 residues. CDR3: CAIGSGLAGTGELFF. CDR3 in DNA: TGTGCCATCGGGAGCGGACTAGCGGGCACCGGGGAGCTGTTTTTT.

The V and J genes are TRBV12-3 or TRBV12-4 and TRBJ2-3; perhaps TRBD2 as D (6 bases). The V gene lost 5 bases and the J gene lost 6 bases, with 12 bases spanning the gap. The CDR3 contains 13 residues. The chain's CDR3 is CASSNSGGDTQYF. The DNA for the CDR3 is TGTGCCAGCAGTAATAGCGGCGGGGATACGCAGTATTTT.

V and J are TRBV7-9 and TRBJ2-1; the match to TRBD1 covers 7 bases. With V trimmed by 0 bases and J by 5 bases, 7 bases remained unmatched. CDR1 SEHNR and CDR2 FQNEAQ come from the germline V gene (reference sequence). The length of the CDR3 is 16 residues. CDR3 nucleotide sequence: TGTGCCAGCAGCTTAGCTTTGGGGACAGCTAACAATGAGCAGTTCTTC. Translated, it gives CASSLALGTANNEQFF.

The chain links TRBV19 to TRBJ1-1; 10 bases are a match to TRBD1. The length of the CDR3 is 14 residues. Germline V gene sequence: CDR1 LNHDA, CDR2 SQIVND (reference sequence). J lost 4 bases, V lost 7 bases, and 6 bases had no gene match. DNA for the CDR3: TGTGCCAGTATCCTCGGACAGGGGGGCACTGAAGCTTTCTTT. Translating gives CASILGQGGTEAFF.

The chain is built from TRBV3-1 (or the pseudogene TRBV3-2) and TRBJ1-1; unclear D gene. V lost 4 bases and J lost 1, with 13 bases in between. The CDR3 totals 15 residues. From germline, CDR1 is LGHDT and CDR2 YNNKEL (reference sequence). For the CDR3, the DNA is TGTGCCAGCAGCCCACCTCGTAGAGCGAACACTGAAGCTTTCTTT. It encodes CASSPPRRANTEAFF.

The chain employs TRBV5-5 and TRBJ2-1; the match to TRBD2 covers 7 bases. Trimming cost V 7 bases and J 9 bases; bases outside gene matches: 10. CDR3 size: 13 residues. Germline V gene lookup returns CDR1 SGHKS and CDR2 YYEKEE (reference sequence). CDR3 sequence: CASASGLRGEQFF. Written as DNA, the CDR3 is TGTGCCAGCGCTAGCGGTCTAAGGGGTGAGCAGTTCTTC. The whole variable domain, filled in from reference TRBV5-5 and TRBJ2-1, reads DAGVTQSPTHLIKTRGQQVTLRCSPISGHKSVSWYQQVLGQGPQFIFQYYEKEERGRGNFPDRFSARQFPNYSSELNVNALLLGDSALYLCASASGLRGEQFFGPGTRLTVL.

The chain is built from TRBV30 and TRBJ2-5; D perhaps matches TRBD2 (6 bases). Per germline, CDR1 GTSNPN and CDR2 SVGIG (reference sequence). CDR3 length: 15 amino acids. V was cut by 4 bases and J by 4 bases, with 19 bases left in between. The CDR3 protein is CAWIRRELFGETQYF. CDR3 bases: TGTGCCTGGATTAGGAGGGAGTTGTTTGGAGAGACCCAGTACTTC. Complete variable domain (other parts from reference TRBV30 and TRBJ2-5): SQTIHQWPATLVQPVGSPLSLECTVEGTSNPNLYWYRQAAGRGLQLLFYSVGIGQISSEVPQNLSASRPQDRQFILSSKKLLLSDSGFYLCAWIRRELFGETQYFGPGTRLLVL.

The chain recombines TRBV7-9 with TRBJ1-2, with 7 bases lining up with TRBD1. Per germline, CDR1 SEHNR and CDR2 FQNEAQ (reference sequence). Trimming removed 4 bases from V and 5 bases from J; junction bases left unmatched: 4. This CDR3 comprises 13 residues. CDR3 sequence: CASSSRQGYGYTF. CDR3 nucleotide sequence: TGTGCCAGCAGCTCGAGACAGGGTTATGGCTACACCTTC.

V and J are TRBV29-1 and TRBJ2-1; 9 nucleotides agree with TRBD1. The V gene's germline CDR1 is SQVTM and CDR2 ANQGSEA. The CDR3 has 13 residues. V dropped 2 bases and J dropped 15; count of bases not matched to a gene: 11. As DNA, the CDR3 is TGCAGCGTTGAAAGACAGGGGGACCAGATACTGTTCTTC. Translation: CSVERQGDQILFF.

The CDR3, as DNA: TGTGCCAGCTCATTTTCGGGACTAGGGAACTACGAGCAGTACTTC. Translated, it gives CASSFSGLGNYEQYF. The gene calls are TRBV18 and TRBJ2-7, with TRBD2 identical over 8 bases. V was clipped by 5 bases and J by 3 bases; unmatched bases: 9. Germline CDR1 KGHSH, CDR2 LQKENI. The CDR3 loop spans 15 amino acids.

V usage is TRBV18 and J usage is TRBJ1-3; 9 bases are a match to TRBD1. Germline-derived CDR1 and CDR2 are KGHSH and LQKENI. The CDR3 runs 16 residues. Losses at the gene ends were 0 bases for V and 2 bases for J; bases not matched to a gene: 2. The CDR3 is CASSPPGQGPGNTIYF. The DNA for the CDR3 is TGTGCCAGCTCACCACCGGGACAGGGTCCTGGAAACACCATATATTTT. Drawing the rest from reference TRBV18 and TRBJ1-3, the complete variable domain is NAGVMQNPRHLVRRRGQEARLRCSPMKGHSHVYWYRQLPEEGLKFMVYLQKENIIDESGMPKERFSAEFPKEGPSILRIQQVVRGDSAAYFCASSPPGQGPGNTIYFGEGSWLTVV.

The CDR3: CASSPQSGGEQYF. Here the CDR3 DNA reads TGTGCCAGCAGCCCCCAGTCAGGGGGAGAGCAGTACTTC. The V call is TRBV7-6, the J call TRBJ2-7, with TRBD1 matching over 7 bases. The V and J ends lost 5 bases and 7 bases, in that order; junction bases with no gene match: 8. The CDR3 consists of 13 residues. The germline CDR1 and CDR2 sequences are SGHVS and FNYEAQ.

This clone was observed once. This rearrangement joins TRBV11-3 to TRBJ2-3; possibly TRBD2 for D (5 bases). The CDR3 is 13 amino acids. Germline V gives CDR1 SGHNT, CDR2 YENEEA. Trimming stripped 5 bases from V and 11 bases from J, with 17 bases between. In DNA form, the CDR3 reads TGTGCCAGCAGCCGGGAAACGACCGGCCGGCAGTATTTT. As protein: CASSRETTGRQYF.

V gene TRBV24-1 combines with J gene TRBJ2-1; 12 nucleotides line up with TRBD1. With 3 bases clipped from V and 9 bases from J, the junction kept 8 bases outside the gene matches. The CDR3 covers 16 residues. The germline V gene has CDR1 KGHDR and CDR2 SFDVKD. The CDR3 DNA is TGTGCCACCAGTGATCCCTCCGGGACAGGGGGCAGTGAGCAGTTCTTC. Encoded protein: CATSDPSGTGGSEQFF.